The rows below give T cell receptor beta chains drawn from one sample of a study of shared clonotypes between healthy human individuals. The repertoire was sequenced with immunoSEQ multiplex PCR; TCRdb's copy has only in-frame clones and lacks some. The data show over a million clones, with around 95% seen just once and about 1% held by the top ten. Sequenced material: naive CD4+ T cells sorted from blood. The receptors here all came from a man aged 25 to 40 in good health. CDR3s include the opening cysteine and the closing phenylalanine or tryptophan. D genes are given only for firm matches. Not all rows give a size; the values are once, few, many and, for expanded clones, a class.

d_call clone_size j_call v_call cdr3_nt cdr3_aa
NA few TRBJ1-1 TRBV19 TGTGCCAGTAGGAACAGGGTTGAAACTGAAGCTTTCTTT CASRNRVETEAFF
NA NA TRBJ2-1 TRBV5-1 TGCGCCAGCAGCCTGACAGATTTAGTCACCCATGAGCAGTTCTTC CASSLTDLVTHEQFF
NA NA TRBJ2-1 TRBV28 TGTGCCAGCAGACCTTCCCGGGACTGGCTATACAATGAGCAGTTCTTC CASRPSRDWLYNEQFF
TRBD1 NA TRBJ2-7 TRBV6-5 TGTGCCACGAGCCGAGGACAGGGAACCTACGAGCAGTACTTC CATSRGQGTYEQYF
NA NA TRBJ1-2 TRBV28 TGTGCCAGCAGGGACGGATTCTATGGCTACACCTTC CASRDGFYGYTF
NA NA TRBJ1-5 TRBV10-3 TGTGCCATCAGGGGGGGTGAGCCCCAGCATTTT CAIRGGEPQHF
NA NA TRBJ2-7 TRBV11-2 TGTGCCAGCAGTGCCACAGGGTACGAGCAGTACTTC CASSATGYEQYF
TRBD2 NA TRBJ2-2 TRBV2 TGTGCCAGCAAAGACAGGCGGGAGGTGTACACCGGGGAGCTGTTTTTT CASKDRREVYTGELFF
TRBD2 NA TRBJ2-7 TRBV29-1 TGCAGCGTGAGCGGGAGGGCCTCCTACGAGCAGTACTTC CSVSGRASYEQYF
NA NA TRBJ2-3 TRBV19 TGTGCCAGTAGTATTCAGGGTGGGACAGATACGCAGTATTTT CASSIQGGTDTQYF
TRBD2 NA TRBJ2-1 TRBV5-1 TGCGCCAGCGTAAACCCGGGACTAGCGGACAATGAGCAGTTCTTC CASVNPGLADNEQFF
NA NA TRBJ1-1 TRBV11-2 TGTGCCAGCCTTTTGGGGGGATTCGGCGGAGTGACTGAAGCTTTCTTT CASLLGGFGGVTEAFF
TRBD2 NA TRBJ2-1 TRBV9 TGTGCCAGCAGCGTAGAAGCTTTAGCGGGAGTTGGCGGGAATGAGCAGTTCTTC CASSVEALAGVGGNEQFF
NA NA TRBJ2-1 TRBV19 TGTGCCAGTAGCCTAAGCGCGGCAGGAGCCTACAATGAGCAGTTCTTC CASSLSAAGAYNEQFF
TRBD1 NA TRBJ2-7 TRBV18 TGTGCCAGCTCACTCAAACCGGGACAGGGGGGCTACGAGCAGTACTTC CASSLKPGQGGYEQYF
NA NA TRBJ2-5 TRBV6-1 TGTGCCAGCAGTGATGAGCGGGTGACGCAAGAGACCCAGTACTTC CASSDERVTQETQYF
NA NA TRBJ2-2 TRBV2 TGTGCCAGCAGGGCGGGACAGCAATCAGGGGAGCTGTTTTTT CASRAGQQSGELFF
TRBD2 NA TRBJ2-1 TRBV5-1 TGCGCCAGCAGCTTGGCCCCGGGGAGGGCCTACAATGAGCAGTTCTTC CASSLAPGRAYNEQFF
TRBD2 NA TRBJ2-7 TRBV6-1 TGTGCCAGCAGTGTTCAGGGAGTAGCGGGAGGCTCCTACGAGCAGTACTTC CASSVQGVAGGSYEQYF
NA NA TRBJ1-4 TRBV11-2 TGTGCCAGCAGCCCGGGCCTGGGAGTCAGGTCGGGTGAAAAACTGTTTTTT CASSPGLGVRSGEKLFF
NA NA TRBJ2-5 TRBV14 TGTGCCAGCTCCCCCCGCCGGGGGTATGGGACCCAGTACTTC CASSPRRGYGTQYF
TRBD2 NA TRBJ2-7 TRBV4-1 TGCGCCAGCAGCCAAGAAACGCGAGCTAGCGGGAGGACGTACTTC CASSQETRASGRTYF
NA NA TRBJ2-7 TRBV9 TGTGCCAGCAGCGCAGGACTCCCGGAAGGGGAGCAGTACTTC CASSAGLPEGEQYF
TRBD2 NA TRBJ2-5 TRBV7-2 TGTGCCAGCAGCTTAGTTGGTATGCGGGGGCAAGAGACCCAGTACTTC CASSLVGMRGQETQYF
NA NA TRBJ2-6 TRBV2 TGTGCCAGCAGTGTTGGGGTCCGCTCTGGGGCCAACGTCCTGACTTTC CASSVGVRSGANVLTF
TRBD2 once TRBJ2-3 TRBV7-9 TGTGCCAGCAGCTTACTTACTAGCGGGAGAACAGATACGCAGTATTTT CASSLLTSGRTDTQYF
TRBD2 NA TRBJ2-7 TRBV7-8 TGTGCCAGCAGCTCGTATTTGCGGGAGGGCGAGCAGTACTTC CASSSYLREGEQYF
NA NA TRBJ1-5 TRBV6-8 TGTGCCAGCAGTTACCACTCGACCCCCTCACGTGTGAGGGGGAGGCAGCCCCAGCATTTT CASSYHSTPSRVRGRQPQHF
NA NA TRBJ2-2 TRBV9 TGTGCCAGTTTGCAGGGCGGGGAGCTGTTTTTT CASLQGGELFF
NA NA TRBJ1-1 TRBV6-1 TGTGCCAGCAGTAGAGGACAGGCTTTCTTT CASSRGQAFF
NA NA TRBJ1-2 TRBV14 TGTGCCAGCAGCCAAGATCGTAACTATGGCTACACCTTC CASSQDRNYGYTF
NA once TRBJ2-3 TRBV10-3 TGTGCCATCAGTGAAGGACCAGGTACGCAGTATTTT CAISEGPGTQYF
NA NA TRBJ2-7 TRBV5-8 TGTGCCAGCAGCCAAGACGGCGTCGAGCAGTACTTC CASSQDGVEQYF
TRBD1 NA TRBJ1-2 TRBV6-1 TGTGCCAGCAGTGAGGAAATTGGACAGGGAAGGGGCTACACCTTC CASSEEIGQGRGYTF
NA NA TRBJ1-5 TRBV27 TGTGCCAGCAGCTTGAGGAGGAACAATCAGCCCCAGCATTTT CASSLRRNNQPQHF
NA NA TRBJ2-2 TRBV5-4 TGTGCCAGCAGCCTCTTCACCGGGGAGCTGTTTTTT CASSLFTGELFF
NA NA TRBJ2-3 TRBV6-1 TGTGCCGTCAGACCTCTCCCAGGCACAGATACGCAGTATTTT CAVRPLPGTDTQYF
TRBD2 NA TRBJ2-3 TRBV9 TGTGCCAGCAGCGTAGAAGGACCGGGGGGGACGCAGTATTTT CASSVEGPGGTQYF
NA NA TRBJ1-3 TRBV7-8 TGTGCCAGCAGCTTGGGTCTGACGGTCTCTGGAAACACCATATATTTT CASSLGLTVSGNTIYF
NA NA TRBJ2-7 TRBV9 TGTGCCAGCAGCGTAAGTGGGCGGAACGAGCAGTACTTC CASSVSGRNEQYF
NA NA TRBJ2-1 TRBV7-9 TGTGCCAGCAGCCCTCCGCTAGGGGGAGGGCCGGAGTACAATGAGCAGTTCTTC CASSPPLGGGPEYNEQFF
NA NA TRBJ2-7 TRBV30 TGTGCCTGGAGTGTACTACAGGGCTACGAGCAGTACTTC CAWSVLQGYEQYF
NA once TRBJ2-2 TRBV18 TGTGCCAGCTCACCGTCACAGAAGTTAACGAACACCGGGGAGCTGTTTTTT CASSPSQKLTNTGELFF
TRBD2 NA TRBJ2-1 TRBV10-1 TGCGCCAGCAGTGAGCCGGGACTAGCGGGAAGGATTGAGCAGTTCTTC CASSEPGLAGRIEQFF
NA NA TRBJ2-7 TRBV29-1 TGCAGCGTTTTAGGGGGGTTCCCCTACGAGCAGTACTTC CSVLGGFPYEQYF
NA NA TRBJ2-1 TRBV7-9 TGTGCCAGCAGCCCGCGGGCGAATGAGCAGTTCTTC CASSPRANEQFF